The source of this T cell receptor beta chain is a study of blood T cell repertoires in COVID-19. Trimming pared 7 bases from V and 1 base from J, leaving 6 bases between. CDR1 and CDR2 (germline): ENHRY, SYGVKD. The CDR3 spans 12 residues. In the study's own analysis: Amplified reference gene primers provided the basis for estimating nucleated cell counts. Measured with immunoSEQ multiplex PCR; TCRdb has only the in-frame clones, and not every one. V and J calls and clone size are those listed in that table; D and trimming were worked out from the DNA. Of 210,000 or so clones in the sample, about 90% were seen once.

The chain links TRBV10-3 to TRBJ2-3; a weak D match, TRBD2 (6 bases). Sequences were obtained from PBMCs or T cells enriched from blood (not recorded which). The source is a woman between 25 and 40 years old who had been exposed to COVID-19. CDR3 sequence (DNA): TGTGCCATCACTAGCGGCACAGATACGCAGTATTTT. Protein sequence: CAITSGTDTQYF.